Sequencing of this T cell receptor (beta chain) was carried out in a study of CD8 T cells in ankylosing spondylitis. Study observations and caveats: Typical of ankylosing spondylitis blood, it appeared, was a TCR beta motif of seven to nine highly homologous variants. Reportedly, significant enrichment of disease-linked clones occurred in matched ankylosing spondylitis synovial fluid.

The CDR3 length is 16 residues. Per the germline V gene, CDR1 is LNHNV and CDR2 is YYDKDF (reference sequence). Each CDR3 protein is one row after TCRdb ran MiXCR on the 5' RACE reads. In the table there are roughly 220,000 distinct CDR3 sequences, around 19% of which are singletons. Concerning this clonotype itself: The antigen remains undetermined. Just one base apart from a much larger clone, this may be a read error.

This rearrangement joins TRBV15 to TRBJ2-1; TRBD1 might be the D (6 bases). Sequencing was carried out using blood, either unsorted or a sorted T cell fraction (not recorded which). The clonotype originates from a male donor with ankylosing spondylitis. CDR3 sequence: CASSREQGERINEQFF. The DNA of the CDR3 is TGTGCCAGCAGCAGGGAACAGGGTGAGCGAATCAATGAGCAGTTCTTC.